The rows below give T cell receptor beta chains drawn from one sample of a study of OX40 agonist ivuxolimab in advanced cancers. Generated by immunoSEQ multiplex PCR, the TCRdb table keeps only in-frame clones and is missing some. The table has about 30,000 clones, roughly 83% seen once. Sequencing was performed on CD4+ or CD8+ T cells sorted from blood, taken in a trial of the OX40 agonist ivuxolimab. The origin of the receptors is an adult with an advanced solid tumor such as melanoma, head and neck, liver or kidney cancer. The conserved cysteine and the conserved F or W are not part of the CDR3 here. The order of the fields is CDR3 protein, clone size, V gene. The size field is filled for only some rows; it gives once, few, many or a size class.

CDR3 protein: ASSYWGLAGDIDTQY; clone size: NA; V gene: TRBV7-9
CDR3 protein: AAGWGNYGYT; clone size: NA; V gene: TRBV25-1
CDR3 protein: ATSNGGGIWTDTQY; clone size: NA; V gene: TRBV15
CDR3 protein: ASSLLSLAEINNEQF; clone size: NA; V gene: TRBV4-1
CDR3 protein: ASSPWSNQPQH; clone size: NA; V gene: TRBV6-1
CDR3 protein: ASGNPLEAQH; clone size: NA; V gene: TRBV6-5
CDR3 protein: ASSISTTDTQY; clone size: NA; V gene: TRBV19
CDR3 protein: ASSSAGIGSDTQY; clone size: NA; V gene: TRBV7-3
CDR3 protein: ASTGADYGYT; clone size: NA; V gene: TRBV2
CDR3 protein: ASSEAHGAFGNTIY; clone size: NA; V gene: TRBV6-1
CDR3 protein: ASSVGQSYGYT; clone size: NA; V gene: TRBV9
CDR3 protein: ASGRGGSSHEQY; clone size: NA; V gene: TRBV6-5
CDR3 protein: ASSFGTTPYEQY; clone size: NA; V gene: TRBV27
CDR3 protein: ASRETGGPTDTQY; clone size: NA; V gene: TRBV6-1
CDR3 protein: ASSSSTSGSFTEQY; clone size: NA; V gene: TRBV27
CDR3 protein: ASSYSLVATNEKLF; clone size: NA; V gene: TRBV6-5
CDR3 protein: ASSHPRDSSNYGYT; clone size: few; V gene: TRBV9
CDR3 protein: ASSPWATGGQTQY; clone size: NA; V gene: TRBV27
CDR3 protein: ASSQPRLAGGPWVSTDTQY; clone size: NA; V gene: TRBV14
CDR3 protein: ASSLGGVYEQY; clone size: NA; V gene: TRBV5-5
CDR3 protein: ASRFQGIGTEAF; clone size: NA; V gene: TRBV28
CDR3 protein: ASTLTGGKQF; clone size: NA; V gene: TRBV6-1
CDR3 protein: ASSEGQFNQPQH; clone size: NA; V gene: TRBV2
CDR3 protein: ASSFGIKGGNTEAF; clone size: NA; V gene: TRBV14
CDR3 protein: ASSYSTERDEQF; clone size: NA; V gene: TRBV6-6
CDR3 protein: ASSVDGGDEQF; clone size: NA; V gene: TRBV9
CDR3 protein: ASDGATSGPRGNEQF; clone size: NA; V gene: TRBV25-1
CDR3 protein: ASSLPGEQY; clone size: NA; V gene: TRBV5-8
CDR3 protein: ASSFGQGNTEAF; clone size: NA; V gene: TRBV11-2
CDR3 protein: ASSQDWYTDSGNTIY; clone size: NA; V gene: TRBV4-3
CDR3 protein: ASSDTGTTYSGANVLT; clone size: few; V gene: TRBV11-3
CDR3 protein: ASSVVTGKETQY; clone size: NA; V gene: TRBV9
CDR3 protein: ASSLRGDSLYGYT; clone size: NA; V gene: TRBV27
CDR3 protein: ASRPQRTGVGYT; clone size: NA; V gene: TRBV27
CDR3 protein: ASSLGQGNYGYT; clone size: NA; V gene: TRBV5-6
CDR3 protein: AWSEERTGEWNTEAF; clone size: once; V gene: TRBV30
CDR3 protein: ASSFGVSPQH; clone size: NA; V gene: TRBV5-6